Listed below are T cell receptor beta chains from one sample, sequenced in a study of blood T cell repertoires in COVID-19. TCRdb keeps only in-frame clones here, not all; method: immunoSEQ multiplex PCR. The top ten hold 2% to 3% of the sample, which has under 300,000 clones, around 87% seen once. Sequenced: PBMCs or T cells enriched from blood (not recorded which). The receptors stem from a woman under 30 who had recovered from COVID-19. The CDR3 runs from the conserved cysteine through the conserved F or W.

TRBV30	TRBJ1-2	CAFGQVDYGYTF
TRBV12-3/TRBV12-4	TRBJ2-1	CASSLFEQNEQFF
TRBV18	TRBJ1-4	CASSQSLRDRSSEKLFF
TRBV28	TRBJ2-7	CASSFYYEQYF
TRBV4-1	TRBJ2-3	CASSPDRGLDTQYF
TRBV27	TRBJ1-2	CASRRSGGDGYTF
TRBV19	TRBJ1-5	CASSIGGARGPQHF
TRBV2	TRBJ1-5	CASGQGWNQPQHF
TRBV10-1	TRBJ1-2	CASSEFAGAGYTF
TRBV5-1	TRBJ1-6	CASSPGSYNSPLHF
TRBV28	TRBJ1-2	CASSPAVGGTNYGYTF
TRBV5-1	TRBJ1-1	CASSLAGQGFTEAFF
TRBV3-1/TRBV3-2	TRBJ2-7	CASSANTAGGPSYEQYF
TRBV7-2	TRBJ2-3	CASSLTSGSTDTQYF
TRBV5-8	TRBJ1-2	CASSLVQGIGYGYTF
TRBV5-5	TRBJ2-2	CASSLDGTSGVLNTGELFF
TRBV10-2	TRBJ2-2	CASTPLTSGGIGELFF
TRBV6-5	TRBJ1-2	CASRTDTNYGYTF
TRBV19	TRBJ1-1	CASSRQGVNTEAFF
TRBV5-1	TRBJ1-1	CASSSGGGNTEAFF
TRBV4-1	TRBJ1-1	CASSYYREGSTEAFF
TRBV6-5	TRBJ2-1	CASSYSSSYNEQFF
TRBV10-3	TRBJ1-1	CAISLSNRRAFF
TRBV5-1	TRBJ2-2	CASSSARGAGELFF